Listed below are T cell receptor beta chains from one sample, sequenced in a study of shared clonotypes between healthy human individuals. Assay used: immunoSEQ multiplex PCR; TCRdb lists only in-frame clones, some missing. The data hold about 820,000 clones, with more than 85% observed a single time. Material for sequencing was naive CD8+ T cells sorted from blood. The origin of the receptors is a man under 40 in good health. Each CDR3 is given with its conserved first and last residue. The order of the fields is J gene, V gene, D gene, clone size, CDR3 DNA, CDR3 protein. A D gene is named only where the DNA matches it firmly. The size entry is marked missing in some rows and otherwise reads once, few, many or a size class.

TRBJ2-3	TRBV27	TRBD2	-	TGTGCCAGCAGTTTATCCGGCGGGAGTCTGACAGATACGCAGTATTTT	CASSLSGGSLTDTQYF
TRBJ2-7	TRBV2	-	-	TGTGCCAGCAGTGTCCCTCAGGGACAGTCAGGTCGGGACTACCTGTACGAGCAGTACTTC	CASSVPQGQSGRDYLYEQYF
TRBJ2-3	TRBV19	TRBD2	-	TGTGCCAGTAGTTCCGGGTATGTAGCGGGAGAGGAAGATACGCAGTATTTT	CASSSGYVAGEEDTQYF
TRBJ2-7	TRBV13	-	-	TGTGCCAGCAGCCCAAGCAGGGAGTGGGAGCAGTACTTC	CASSPSREWEQYF
TRBJ1-1	TRBV30	TRBD1	-	TGTGCCTGGAGTGGGACAGGGTGGTATGAAGGCACTGAAGCTTTCTTT	CAWSGTGWYEGTEAFF
TRBJ2-7	TRBV13	-	once	TGTGCCAGCAGCTTAGGCCTCTACGCTAGCTCCTACGAGCAGTACTTC	CASSLGLYASSYEQYF
TRBJ2-7	TRBV7-2	-	-	TGTGCCAGCAGCCCGCCTTCGGGGGAGCAGTACTTC	CASSPPSGEQYF
TRBJ1-1	TRBV6-5	-	-	TGTGCCAGCACAAGAAATTTAAAGGGCTCCACTGAAGCTTTCTTT	CASTRNLKGSTEAFF
TRBJ2-7	TRBV7-9	TRBD2	once	TGTGCCACTTACCAGACTAGCGGGAGGTACGAGCAGTACTTC	CATYQTSGRYEQYF
TRBJ1-1	TRBV7-8	TRBD1	-	TGTGCCAGCAGCCCCGAAGGGACAGATGAAGCTTTCTTT	CASSPEGTDEAFF
TRBJ2-7	TRBV4-1	TRBD2	-	TGCGCCAGCAGCCAAGTGGTCTTAGCGGGAGGGCCCTACGAGCAGTACTTC	CASSQVVLAGGPYEQYF
TRBJ2-7	TRBV11-2	TRBD1	-	TGTGCCAGCAGGAGAGGGGGCGGGTCAAGCCAGTACGAGCAGTACTTC	CASRRGGGSSQYEQYF
TRBJ2-7	TRBV10-1	-	once	TGCGCCAGCAGTGAGGAGATTAATTACGAGCAGTACTTC	CASSEEINYEQYF
TRBJ2-5	TRBV7-8	-	-	TGTGCCAGCAGCACCAGACAGGAGGCCCAACGAGAGACCCAGTACTTC	CASSTRQEAQRETQYF
TRBJ2-1	TRBV27	TRBD2	once	TGTGCCAGCAGTAGGGGACTAGCGGGAGACAATGAGCAGTTCTTC	CASSRGLAGDNEQFF
TRBJ2-7	TRBV7-6	-	-	TGTGCCAGCAGCTTAGGCGGCGGCTCCTACGAGCAGTACTTC	CASSLGGGSYEQYF
TRBJ2-1	TRBV7-9	TRBD2	-	TGTGCCAGCAGCCACGTGGGACTAGCGGGAACCCTTGAGCAGTTCTTC	CASSHVGLAGTLEQFF
TRBJ2-1	TRBV5-1	TRBD2	-	TGCGCCAGCAGCCGTACCGGGAGGGGGGGAGCCATCGATGAGCAGTTCTTC	CASSRTGRGGAIDEQFF
TRBJ2-1	TRBV28	-	-	TGTGCCAGCAGTTTATACGGAATAACGGCTAGACCACGTGAGCAGTTCTTC	CASSLYGITARPREQFF
TRBJ1-5	TRBV27	-	-	TGTGCCAGCAGTTTCTCAGGTGTCAATCAGCCCCAGCATTTT	CASSFSGVNQPQHF
TRBJ1-2	TRBV9	-	-	TGTGCCAGCAGCACCTACCCCGGTAGGGTGCCGGAGGGCTACACCTTC	CASSTYPGRVPEGYTF
TRBJ2-1	TRBV15	-	-	TGTGCCACCAGCAGTAGCAGCCTTGGCAATGAGCAGTTCTTC	CATSSSSLGNEQFF
TRBJ1-1	TRBV7-6	-	-	TGTGCCAGCAGCTTATTCTCAGGGCGCGACACTGAAGCTTTCTTT	CASSLFSGRDTEAFF
TRBJ2-7	TRBV7-9	-	-	TGTGCCAGCTCAGGGAGCGCCTACGAGCAGTACTTC	CASSGSAYEQYF
TRBJ2-7	TRBV6-5	-	-	TGTGCCAGCAGTTCCCTCGGTATACCCGGCGAGCAGTACTTC	CASSSLGIPGEQYF
TRBJ2-7	TRBV27	TRBD1	-	TGTGCCAGCAGGGCCCGGGACAGGGGGTGGTACGAGCAGTACTTC	CASRARDRGWYEQYF
TRBJ2-7	TRBV27	-	-	TGTGCCAGCAGTTATGGGCCGGCAGGCTACGAGCAGTACTTC	CASSYGPAGYEQYF
TRBJ2-2	TRBV4-2	TRBD2	once	TGTGCCAGCAGCCACAACGTCGGACTAGCGGGAGGGCCGGGCGGGGAGCTGTTTTTT	CASSHNVGLAGGPGGELFF
TRBJ2-2	TRBV27	-	-	TGTGCCAGCAGTTACGGTGGGGGGCGGAACACCGGGGAGCTGTTTTTT	CASSYGGGRNTGELFF
TRBJ2-7	TRBV27	-	-	TGTGCCAGCAGTCCCAGCGTATCCTACGAGCAGTACTTC	CASSPSVSYEQYF
TRBJ2-2	TRBV10-1	-	once	TGCGCCAGCAGTGATGGCGGGATGAACACCGGGGAGCTGTTTTTT	CASSDGGMNTGELFF
TRBJ2-1	TRBV7-9	-	many	TGTGCCAGCCTCTCGGAGATAAGCTCCTACAATGAGCAGTTCTTC	CASLSEISSYNEQFF
TRBJ2-1	TRBV7-6	-	-	TGTGCCAGCAGCTTAGTCCACAATGAGCAGTTCTTC	CASSLVHNEQFF
TRBJ2-3	TRBV2	TRBD1	-	TGTGCCAGCAGCCCGGGACAGAACACAGATACGCAGTATTTT	CASSPGQNTDTQYF
TRBJ2-1	TRBV19	-	-	TGTGCCAGTAGTATAGGTGGGGGGACTTTGCTTGGGAATGAGCAGTTCTTC	CASSIGGGTLLGNEQFF
TRBJ2-7	TRBV6-5	-	once	TGTGCCAGCAGTTATAATGACTACGAGCAGTACTTC	CASSYNDYEQYF
TRBJ1-5	TRBV5-5	-	few	TGTGCCAGCAGCCCCTCCCTGGGGGTTCAGCCCCAGCATTTT	CASSPSLGVQPQHF
TRBJ1-1	TRBV27	-	-	TGTGCCAGCAGTTTATCGGTCAGGAACACTGAAGCTTTCTTT	CASSLSVRNTEAFF
TRBJ1-4	TRBV9	TRBD1	-	TGTGCCAGCAGCGAGGGGGACAGTGGTGATGAAAAACTGTTTTTT	CASSEGDSGDEKLFF
TRBJ2-7	TRBV27	-	-	TGTGCCAGCAGTTTGGGTGGTATTTACGAGCAGTACTTC	CASSLGGIYEQYF
TRBJ1-5	TRBV4-1	TRBD1	-	TGCGCCAGCAGCCAAGAACGCTCGGCAGGGGGAAGCAATCAGCCCCAGCATTTT	CASSQERSAGGSNQPQHF
TRBJ1-2	TRBV7-9	-	-	TGTGCCAGCAGCTTAGGAGGGAACTATGGCTACACCTTC	CASSLGGNYGYTF
TRBJ2-7	TRBV27	-	-	TGTGCCAGCAAGGGGGTTTCGCACGAGCAGTACTTC	CASKGVSHEQYF
TRBJ1-1	TRBV27	-	once	TGTGCCAGCAGTTTTGGAGGGTTGAACACTGAAGCTTTCTTT	CASSFGGLNTEAFF
TRBJ2-2	TRBV29-1	-	-	TGCAGCGTTGTGACGAGTAACACCGGGGAGCTGTTTTTT	CSVVTSNTGELFF
TRBJ2-3	TRBV11-2	TRBD2	-	TGTGCCAGCATCCTGTCCGGGAGGCCGTTCACAGATACGCAGTATTTT	CASILSGRPFTDTQYF
TRBJ2-3	TRBV6-5	-	-	TGTGCCAGCAGTTACTATAGTATGAGCCCCGATACGCAGTATTTT	CASSYYSMSPDTQYF
TRBJ1-5	TRBV30	TRBD1	-	TGTGCCTGGAATTTCGGACAGGGATCGGAGCCCCAGCATTTT	CAWNFGQGSEPQHF
TRBJ1-2	TRBV5-4	TRBD1	-	TGTGCGGACAGGGGTGGGGATCTATATGGCTACACCTTC	CADRGGDLYGYTF
TRBJ2-1	TRBV27	-	-	TGTGCCAGCACCAAGGCATGGCGAGTTGGCTACAATGAGCAGTTCTTC	CASTKAWRVGYNEQFF